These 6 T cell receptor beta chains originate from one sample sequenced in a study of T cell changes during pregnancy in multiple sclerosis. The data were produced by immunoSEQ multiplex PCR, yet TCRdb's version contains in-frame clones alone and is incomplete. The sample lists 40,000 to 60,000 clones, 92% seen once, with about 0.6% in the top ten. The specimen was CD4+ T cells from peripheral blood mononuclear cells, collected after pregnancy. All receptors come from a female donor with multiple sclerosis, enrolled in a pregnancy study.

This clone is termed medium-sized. Here the CDR3 reads CASSVWGGQPQHF. CDR3 sequence (DNA): TGTGCCAGCAGTGTATGGGGAGGGCAGCCCCAGCATTTT. This chain uses TRBV6-4 with TRBJ1-5; D gene unclear. Looked up from germline, CDR1 is MRHNA and CDR2 is SNTAGT. The V end was cut by 4 bases, the J end by 7 bases, with 11 bases between. This CDR3 has 13 residues.

In DNA form, the CDR3 reads TGTGCCAGCAGCTTAAGGACTAGCTTGAGTCCTGAGCAGTTCTTC. Its translation: CASSLRTSLSPEQFF. V and J are TRBV11-2 and TRBJ2-1; 8 bases match TRBD2. Unmatched junction bases numbered 9, after V lost 2 bases and J lost 9 bases. The V gene's germline CDR1 is SGHAT and CDR2 FQNNGV. This CDR3 is built from 15 residues.

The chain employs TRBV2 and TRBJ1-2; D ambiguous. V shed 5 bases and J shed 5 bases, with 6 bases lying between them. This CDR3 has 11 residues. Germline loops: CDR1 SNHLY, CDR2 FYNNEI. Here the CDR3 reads CASSLRYGYTF. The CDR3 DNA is TGTGCCAGCAGTCTCAGATATGGCTACACCTTC.

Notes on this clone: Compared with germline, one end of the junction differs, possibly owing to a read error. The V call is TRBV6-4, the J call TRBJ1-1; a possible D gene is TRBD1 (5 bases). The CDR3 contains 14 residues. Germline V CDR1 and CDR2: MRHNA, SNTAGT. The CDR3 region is CASSDSMGPAPLLF. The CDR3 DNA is TGTGCCAGCAGTGACTCGATGGGGCCCGCTCCACTCCTCTTT.

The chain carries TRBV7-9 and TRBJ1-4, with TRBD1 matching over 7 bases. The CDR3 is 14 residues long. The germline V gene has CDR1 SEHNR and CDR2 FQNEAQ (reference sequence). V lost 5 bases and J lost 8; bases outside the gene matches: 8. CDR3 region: CASSRTGAGEKLFF. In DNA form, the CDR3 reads TGTGCCAGCAGCCGAACAGGGGCCGGAGAAAAACTGTTTTTT. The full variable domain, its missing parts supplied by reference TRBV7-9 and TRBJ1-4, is DTGVSQNPRHKITKRGQNVTFRCDPISEHNRLYWYRQTLGQGPEFLTYFQNEAQLEKSRLLSDRFSAERPKGSFSTLEIQRTEQGDSAMYLCASSRTGAGEKLFFGSGTQLSVL.

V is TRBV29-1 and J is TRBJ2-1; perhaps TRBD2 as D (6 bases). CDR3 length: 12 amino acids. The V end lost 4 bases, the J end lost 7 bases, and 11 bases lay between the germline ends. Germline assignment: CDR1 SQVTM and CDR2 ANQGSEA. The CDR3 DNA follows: TGCAGCGTTGGCCACAGCGGGAATGAGCAGTTCTTC. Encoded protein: CSVGHSGNEQFF.